This T cell receptor beta chain was captured in a study of glioma-infiltrating T cells after dendritic cell vaccination. Looking at the study overall: Autologous tumor lysate was loaded overnight onto monocyte-derived dendritic cells grown seven to eight days with IL-4 and GM-CSF.

The PCR used 60 V beta and 13 J beta primers. The assay was immunoSEQ multiplex PCR, and TCRdb's table has in-frame clones only and misses some. The table includes 93,000 or so clones, roughly 76% detected once. PBMC were collected before vaccination, two weeks after the third vaccination, and at progression. The CDR3 is made up of 16 amino acids. The V gene's germline CDR1 is MNHEY and CDR2 SMNVEV (reference sequence). The ends lost 5 bases at V and 7 bases at J; junction bases unmatched: 11. The origin of this receptor is a human donor with glioblastoma. Specimen: blood, collected before dendritic cell vaccination. V and J are TRBV27 and TRBJ2-1, with 10 positions matching TRBD1. CDR3 sequence (DNA): TGTGCCAGCAGTCGAGCCGGGACAGGGGTGGAAAATGAGCAGTTCTTC. It translates to CASSRAGTGVENEQFF.